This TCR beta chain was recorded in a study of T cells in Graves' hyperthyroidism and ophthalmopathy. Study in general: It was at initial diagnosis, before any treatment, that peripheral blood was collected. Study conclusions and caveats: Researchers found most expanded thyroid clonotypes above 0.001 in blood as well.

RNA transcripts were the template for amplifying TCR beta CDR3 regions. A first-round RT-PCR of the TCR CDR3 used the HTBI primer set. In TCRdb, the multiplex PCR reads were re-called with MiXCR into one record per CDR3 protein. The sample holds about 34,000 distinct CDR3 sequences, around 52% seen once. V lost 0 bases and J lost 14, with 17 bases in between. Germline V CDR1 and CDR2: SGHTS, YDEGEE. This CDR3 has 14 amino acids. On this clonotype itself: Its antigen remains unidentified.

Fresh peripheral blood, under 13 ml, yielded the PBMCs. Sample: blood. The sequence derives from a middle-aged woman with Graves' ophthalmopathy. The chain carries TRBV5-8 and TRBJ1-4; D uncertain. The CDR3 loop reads CASSLAPGKKTLFF. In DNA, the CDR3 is TGTGCCAGCAGCTTGGCCCCGGGGAAGAAGACGCTGTTTTTT.